The present T cell receptor beta chain was sequenced within a study of T cell responses to AZD1222 COVID-19 vaccine. Study-level points and caveats: Spike-specific TCR breadth rose after two AZD1222 doses, and depth rose as well. White British donors predominated, females outnumbered males, and clonal diversity was possibly underestimated. Reportedly, nearly half the spike-specific TCRs target unmutated variant regions. It was only after the peak T cell response that any repertoires were sampled.

This table comes from immunoSEQ multiplex PCR, and its TCRdb copy is limited to in-frame clones, with some not included. This repertoire shows tens of thousands of clones, roughly 90% found once; its top ten account for 1% to 1.5%. As regards this clone: Its antigen is as yet unknown.

CDR3 length: 13 amino acids. From germline, CDR1 is SGHRS and CDR2 YFSETQ. Trimming took off 3 bases at V and 1 base at J, with 8 bases between the two ends. The material was peripheral blood, obtained on day 0 of AZD1222 vaccination. This receptor was identified in an adult in good health. V and J are TRBV5-1 and TRBJ2-7; tentatively, D is TRBD1 or TRBD2 (5 bases each). CDR3 sequence (DNA): TGCGCCAGCAGCTGGGACCTTTCCTACGAGCAGTACTTC. This sequence encodes CASSWDLSYEQYF.